A single sample is the source of the 10 T cell receptor beta chains below, sequenced in a study of blood T cells in healthy people across ages. The use of a sample-barcoded 5' primer and a J-beta primer mix characterized a second PCR of roughly 6 to 11 cycles. TCRdb reprocessed the 5' RACE reads via MiXCR and lists one record per CDR3 protein. The sample shows under 950,000 distinct CDR3 sequences, approximately 22% of them seen only once. The specimen sequenced was blood. These receptors all stem from an older man in good health.

This clonotype was counted a few times. The gene calls are TRBV12-3 or TRBV12-4 and TRBJ2-1; D perhaps matches TRBD2 (6 bases). CDR3 length: 13 residues. Trimming pared 6 bases from V and 5 bases from J, leaving 11 bases between. Here the CDR3 DNA reads TGTGCCAGCAGGCGGGACTGGGACAATGAGCAGTTCTTC. Its protein product is CASRRDWDNEQFF.

The chain employs TRBV5-1 and TRBJ2-1; 7 positions match TRBD2. Germline CDR1 is SGHRS and CDR2 is YFSETQ. V dropped 4 bases and J dropped 5; count of bases not matched to a gene: 12. The CDR3 is made up of 16 amino acids. CDR3 nucleotides: TGCGCCAGCAGCCCCGTCGTTTGGGGGGGGAACAATGAGCAGTTCTTC. Translated, it gives CASSPVVWGGNNEQFF.

This chain links TRBV20-1 with TRBJ1-4, with a weak D call TRBD1 (5 bases). Germline V gene data show CDR1 as DFQATT and CDR2 as SNEGSKA (reference sequence). Trimming took 2 bases from V and 7 from J, leaving 14 bases between them. The length of the CDR3 is 14 residues. CDR3 coding DNA: TGCAGTGCTAGAAGCCCAGTTGGGGGTGAAAAACTGTTTTTT. This encodes CSARSPVGGEKLFF.

The CDR3 region is CASSQEGGSANEKLFF. The CDR3 region has the DNA TGCGCCAGCAGCCAAGAAGGGGGCAGCGCGAATGAAAAACTGTTTTTT. The chain couples TRBV4-3 to TRBJ1-4; 7 nucleotides match TRBD1. The CDR3 spans 16 residues. J gave up 5 bases and V 0 bases, and 6 bases lay outside the gene matches. Germline V gene sequence: CDR1 LGHNA, CDR2 YSLEER.

This clonotype was seen many times. This chain links TRBV9 with TRBJ1-3; D is perhaps TRBD1 (5 bases). Germline V gene lookup returns CDR1 SGDLS and CDR2 YYNGEE. V gave up 4 bases and J gave up 4 bases, with 18 bases separating them. The CDR3 spans 16 residues. Written as DNA, the CDR3 is TGTGCCAGCAGCACCGCAAGGGACGCAAAGGGAAACACCATATATTTT. Translated: CASSTARDAKGNTIYF.

This clonotype was counted once. The J gene is TRBJ1-1, the V gene TRBV7-9; D may be TRBD1 (5 bases). There are 15 residues in the CDR3. V was shortened by 0 bases and J by 1 base, with 9 bases between the two germline ends. Germline values: CDR1 SEHNR, CDR2 FQNEAQ (reference sequence). The CDR3 coding sequence is TGTGCCAGCAGCTTAGCGGCAGGGCCGAACACTGAAGCTTTCTTT. This codes for CASSLAAGPNTEAFF. Full variable domain (outside the CDR3, taken from reference TRBV7-9 and TRBJ1-1): DTGVSQNPRHKITKRGQNVTFRCDPISEHNRLYWYRQTLGQGPEFLTYFQNEAQLEKSRLLSDRFSAERPKGSFSTLEIQRTEQGDSAMYLCASSLAAGPNTEAFFGQGTRLTVV.

This clonotype was picked up a small number of times. This chain joins TRBV18 and TRBJ1-2, with 7 bases fitting TRBD1. This CDR3 region has 16 residues. CDR1 is KGHSH, CDR2 LQKENI, per germline. With V trimmed by 5 bases and J by 8 bases, 17 bases remained unmatched. The CDR3 here is CASSAITGQTDPGYTF. The CDR3 coding sequence is TGTGCCAGCTCAGCGATAACGGGACAGACAGACCCCGGCTACACCTTC.

V is TRBV5-8 and J is TRBJ2-5, with no clear D. The CDR3 length is 15 residues. In germline, CDR1 is SGHTS, CDR2 YDEGEE. V was shortened by 5 bases and J by 1 base, with 15 bases between the two germline ends. The CDR3: CASRLAVRAQETQYF. The DNA for the CDR3 is TGTGCCAGCAGGCTGGCGGTACGAGCCCAAGAGACCCAGTACTTC.

This clonotype turned up a few times. The rearrangement joins TRBV12-3 or TRBV12-4 to TRBJ1-1; D is possibly TRBD1 (5 bases). There are 14 residues in the CDR3. The V and J ends lost 3 bases and 6 bases respectively, with 14 bases between them. The CDR3 sequence is CASSFVGGWPEAFF. The CDR3 DNA follows: TGTGCCAGCAGTTTTGTCGGGGGTTGGCCTGAAGCTTTCTTT.

This clonotype was seen a handful of times. The rearrangement uses TRBV5-6 and TRBJ2-1; D not certain. The end of the DNA aligns better with TRBJ2-5, so the J call may be wrong. The germline V gene encodes CDR1 SGHDT and CDR2 YYEEEE. CDR3 length: 11 residues. The CDR3 loop reads CASSSAGTQYF. The CDR3, as DNA: TGTGCCAGCAGCTCGGCAGGGACCCAGTACTTC.